The subject of this entry is one T cell receptor (beta chain). The antigen is unknown. The table came from immunoSEQ multiplex PCR; TCRdb's copy has only in-frame clones and leaves some out. The table records about 63,000 clones, roughly 91% of them present only once. Germline V gene data show CDR1 as GTSNPN and CDR2 as SVGIG (reference sequence). This CDR3 contains 12 residues. Trimming took 3 bases from V and 9 from J, leaving 12 bases between them. This sample stems from a study of PD-1 blockade in classical Hodgkin lymphoma. Study findings and constraints: Diminished baseline TCR diversity has been reported in newly diagnosed patients relative to healthy donors. While CD8+ TCR diversity did not rise significantly by C4D1, CD4+ TCR diversity did. The repertoire differences lack a defined cause, possibly disease activity or prior therapy.

Every patient relapsed after autologous stem cell transplantation, and brentuximab vedotin exposure varied. The chain uses TRBV30 and TRBJ1-3, with D unresolved. This sample comprised peripheral blood mononuclear cells (PBMCs), obtained before the second cycle of nivolumab. This clonotype was sampled from a human donor with classical Hodgkin lymphoma. CDR3 loop: CAWSKGPGTIYF. The CDR3 DNA is TGTGCCTGGAGCAAGGGTCCAGGCACCATATATTTT.